The 9 T cell receptor beta chains presented below share a single source sample, sequenced in a study of blood T cell repertoires in COVID-19. Clones were sequenced by immunoSEQ multiplex PCR, and TCRdb holds only the in-frame ones, with some missing. The sample holds 140,000 or so clones; roughly 83% are singletons and the top ten take less than 5%. The sequencing input was peripheral blood. The origin of the receptors is a woman aged 65 to 85 with COVID-19, enrolled during active disease.

The genes are TRBV5-3 and TRBJ2-1, with D possibly TRBD2 on 5 matching bases. TRBV5-3 is annotated as an ORF whose role is uncertain. The CDR3 consists of 12 residues. Trimming stripped 5 bases from V and 10 bases from J, with 13 bases between. Written as DNA, the CDR3 is TGTGCCAGAAGTATTGCGGGCGAGGAGCAGTTCTTC. Translated, it gives CARSIAGEEQFF.

The rearrangement links TRBV6-2 or TRBV6-3 to TRBJ2-2; 10 bases line up with TRBD2. The CDR3 loop spans 18 amino acids. Germline CDR1 and CDR2: MNHEY and SVGEGT. V lost 6 bases to trimming and J lost 3 bases; unmatched junction nucleotides: 13. The CDR3, as DNA: TGTGCCAGCAGCAGGGAAGCGGGGGGGCCATTTGACACCGGGGAGCTGTTTTTT. Amino acids: CASSREAGGPFDTGELFF.

This sequence joins TRBV7-9 and TRBJ1-2, with D unresolved. Germline lookup yields CDR1 SEHNR and CDR2 FQNEAQ (reference sequence). Trimming took off 0 bases at V and 0 bases at J, with 5 bases between the two ends. The CDR3 loop spans 14 amino acids. This CDR3 is CASSLAAANYGYTF. The CDR3 nucleotides are TGTGCCAGCAGCTTAGCAGCGGCTAACTATGGCTACACCTTC.

This clone appeared a single time. The chain is built from TRBV7-6 and TRBJ2-3; D is possibly TRBD2 (6 bases). Germline lookup yields CDR1 SGHVS and CDR2 FNYEAQ. The CDR3 covers 15 residues. The V end lost 5 bases, the J end lost 5 bases, and 17 bases lay between the germline ends. CDR3 nucleotides: TGTGCCAGCAGCGCCGGGACTCGGACTGTAGATACGCAGTATTTT. As protein: CASSAGTRTVDTQYF. The whole variable domain, remainder taken from reference TRBV7-6 and TRBJ2-3, is GAGVSQSPRYKVTKRGQDVALRCDPISGHVSLYWYRQALGQGPEFLTYFNYEAQQDKSGLPNDRFSAERPEGSISTLTIQRTEQRDSAMYRCASSAGTRTVDTQYFGPGTRLTVL.

This chain connects TRBV30 to TRBJ2-7; a weak D match, TRBD1 (5 bases). The CDR3 length is 12 residues. V dropped 0 bases and J dropped 9 bases, with 12 bases sitting between them. The V gene's germline CDR1 is GTSNPN and CDR2 SVGIG (reference sequence). The CDR3 region has the DNA TGTGCCTGGAGTGTGGCAGGGAACCTGCAGTACTTC. Amino acids: CAWSVAGNLQYF.

The sample holds many counts of this clone. The chain uses TRBV29-1 and TRBJ2-7, with D perhaps TRBD1 (6 bases). The germline gives CDR1 SQVTM, CDR2 ANQGSEA. The V end was cut by 0 bases, the J end by 3 bases, with 9 bases between. The CDR3 contains 13 residues. CDR3 in amino acids: CSVEDLDSYEQYF. The CDR3 DNA reads as TGCAGCGTTGAAGATCTGGACAGCTACGAGCAGTACTTC.

The chain links TRBV28 to TRBJ1-1; tentative D call: TRBD1 (6 bases). Trimming took off 7 bases at V and 11 bases at J, with 23 bases between the two ends. This CDR3 spans 14 amino acids. The germline V gene has CDR1 MDHEN and CDR2 SYDVKM. The DNA of the CDR3 is TGTGCCAGCACCCCTCCCCCAGCCCAGGGGTCGGCTTTCTTT. It specifies CASTPPPAQGSAFF.

The genes are TRBV6-5 and TRBJ1-1; D gene uncertain. Trimming took off 6 bases at V and 1 base at J, with 9 bases between the two ends. Germline V gene sequence: CDR1 MNHEY, CDR2 SVGAGI. This CDR3 spans 13 amino acids. The CDR3 is CASSEDRNTEAFF. DNA of the CDR3: TGTGCCAGCAGCGAGGATAGGAACACTGAAGCTTTCTTT.

CDR3 amino acids: CASSQVIRDTLNSPLHF. The CDR3 DNA is TGCGCCAGCAGCCAAGTCATCCGGGACACACTTAATTCACCCCTCCACTTT. The chain uses TRBV4-3 and TRBJ1-6, with D perhaps TRBD1 (6 bases). Looked up from germline, CDR1 is LGHNA and CDR2 is YSLEER. V gave up 1 base and J gave up 6 bases, with 16 bases separating them. This CDR3 spans 17 amino acids.